The 20 T cell receptor beta chains in this list originate from one sample, sequenced in a study of blood T cell repertoires in COVID-19. The data were produced by immunoSEQ multiplex PCR, yet TCRdb's version contains in-frame clones alone and is incomplete. The sample lists about 94,000 clones; around 90% were seen once. Sequencing input: peripheral blood. The receptors were sampled from a woman older than 75 with acute or convalescent COVID-19.

The rearrangement links TRBV6-1 to TRBJ2-5, with 7 bases identical to TRBD2. This CDR3 is 15 amino acids long. The V gene end was trimmed by 1 base and the J gene end by 1 base; junction bases not matched to a gene: 3. Germline CDR1 and CDR2: MNHNS and SASEGT. CDR3 in amino acids: CASSEGRGIQETQYF. The CDR3, as DNA: TGTGCCAGCAGTGAAGGGCGGGGGATCCAAGAGACCCAGTACTTC.

This chain uses TRBV6-5 with TRBJ1-6, with 10 nucleotides matching TRBD1. This CDR3 is 13 amino acids long. After removal of 6 bases from V and 14 bases from J, the junction contained 7 bases not matched to a gene. From germline, CDR1 is MNHEY and CDR2 SVGAGI. CDR3 protein: CASSGTGDPALHF. CDR3 coding DNA: TGTGCCAGCAGCGGGACAGGGGATCCAGCCCTCCACTTT.

The chain is built from TRBV7-9 and TRBJ1-2; no clear D gene. Between the trimmed V and J ends, which lost 2 bases and 8 bases, there was a span of 12 bases. This CDR3 has 13 residues. Germline V lookup: CDR1 SEHNR, CDR2 FQNEAQ (reference sequence). In nucleotides, the CDR3 is TGTGCCAGCAGCTTACTTTCCTTTCAGGGCTACACCTTC. This codes for CASSLLSFQGYTF. Supplemented by reference TRBV7-9 and TRBJ1-2, the full variable domain reads DTGVSQNPRHKITKRGQNVTFRCDPISEHNRLYWYRQTLGQGPEFLTYFQNEAQLEKSRLLSDRFSAERPKGSFSTLEIQRTEQGDSAMYLCASSLLSFQGYTFGSGTRLTVV.

This rearrangement joins TRBV27 to TRBJ1-6, with 9 bases that match TRBD1. Trimming removed 5 bases from V and 9 bases from J; junction bases left unmatched: 8. This CDR3 spans 15 amino acids. Looked up from germline, CDR1 is MNHEY and CDR2 is SMNVEV (reference sequence). The CDR3 loop reads CASSPRTGVGSPLHF. The CDR3 DNA reads as TGTGCCAGCAGTCCAAGGACAGGGGTTGGTTCACCCCTCCACTTT.

V and J are TRBV9 and TRBJ2-1, with 9 positions matching TRBD1. J gave up 6 bases and V 1 base, and 5 bases lay outside the gene matches. The CDR3 totals 15 residues. From germline, CDR1 is SGDLS and CDR2 YYNGEE. CDR3 region: CASSVTGGASNEQFF. CDR3 nucleotide sequence: TGTGCCAGCAGCGTAACAGGGGGCGCCTCCAATGAGCAGTTCTTC.

The chain couples TRBV6-5 to TRBJ2-3; tentatively, D is TRBD2 (6 bases). Germline V gene lookup returns CDR1 MNHEY and CDR2 SVGAGI. This CDR3 has 12 residues. V dropped 7 bases and J dropped 1 base, with 6 bases sitting between them. The CDR3 DNA follows: TGTGCCAGCACGGGAGGCACAGATACGCAGTATTTT. This sequence encodes CASTGGTDTQYF.

The gene calls are TRBV19 and TRBJ2-1; tentative D call: TRBD1 (6 bases). Per germline, CDR1 LNHDA and CDR2 SQIVND (reference sequence). V dropped 5 bases and J dropped 2 bases, with 16 bases sitting between them. The CDR3 spans 16 residues. The CDR3 region is CASSPGQGFTYNEQFF. CDR3 in DNA: TGTGCCAGTAGTCCGGGTCAGGGGTTCACCTACAATGAGCAGTTCTTC.

The rearrangement links TRBV11-2 to TRBJ2-1, with TRBD1 identical over 7 bases. After removal of 5 bases from V and 5 bases from J, the junction contained 3 bases not matched to a gene. The CDR3 spans 13 residues. The germline gives CDR1 SGHAT, CDR2 FQNNGV. The chain's CDR3 is CASSLDRHNEQFF. As DNA, the CDR3 is TGTGCCAGCAGCCTGGACAGGCACAATGAGCAGTTCTTC.

The V gene is TRBV29-1, the J gene TRBJ2-3; D is possibly TRBD2 (5 bases). CDR1 and CDR2 from the germline V gene are SQVTM and ANQGSEA. The CDR3 is 13 residues long. The V gene lost 2 bases and the J gene lost 1 base, with 7 bases spanning the gap. The chain's CDR3 is CSVENSGTDTQYF. Here the CDR3 DNA reads TGCAGCGTTGAAAATAGCGGCACAGATACGCAGTATTTT.

The rearrangement uses TRBV9 and TRBJ2-1; D is unclear. V was shortened by 3 bases and J by 5 bases, with 9 bases between the two germline ends. The CDR3 is 13 amino acids. The germline V gene has CDR1 SGDLS and CDR2 YYNGEE. CDR3: CASSALVHNEQFF. In DNA, the CDR3 is TGTGCCAGCAGCGCCCTAGTACACAATGAGCAGTTCTTC.

The chain carries TRBV19 and TRBJ1-1; D is undetermined. This CDR3 region has 13 residues. Looked up from germline, CDR1 is LNHDA and CDR2 is SQIVND (reference sequence). Trimming removed 8 bases from V and 6 bases from J, with 16 bases in between. CDR3 DNA: TGTGCCAGTCAGCGGGAGGCGTTGGCTGAAGCTTTCTTT. Translated, it gives CASQREALAEAFF.

The rearrangement links TRBV14 to TRBJ2-7, with D perhaps matching TRBD2 (6 bases). The ends were cut back, 8 bases at V and 1 base at J, with 15 bases in the middle. Germline-derived CDR1 and CDR2 are SGHDN and FVKESK. This CDR3 is 14 amino acids long. CDR3 sequence: CASGTGTPSYEQYF. CDR3 bases: TGTGCCAGCGGAACCGGGACTCCATCCTACGAGCAGTACTTC.

The chain joins TRBV9 to TRBJ2-5, with TRBD2 matching 7 bases. J gave up 4 bases and V 4 bases, and 10 bases lay outside the gene matches. The V gene's germline CDR1 is SGDLS and CDR2 YYNGEE. CDR3 length equals 15 residues. The CDR3 loop reads CASSTLARSGETQYF. CDR3 bases: TGTGCCAGCAGCACACTAGCGAGGTCCGGAGAGACCCAGTACTTC.

The CDR3 region has the DNA TGTGCCACCAACGGAGGGACTGAAGCTTTCTTT. This encodes CATNGGTEAFF. The chain uses TRBV10-3 and TRBJ1-1; D ambiguous. CDR1 is ENHRY, CDR2 SYGVKD, per germline. V was shortened by 10 bases and J by 5 bases, with 11 bases between the two germline ends. The CDR3 runs 11 residues.

The chain recombines TRBV6-5 with TRBJ2-5, with D possibly matching TRBD2 (5 bases). V lost 5 bases to trimming and J lost 0 bases, with 13 bases between them. The CDR3 sequence is 15 residues long. Germline assignment: CDR1 MNHEY and CDR2 SVGAGI. CDR3 in DNA: TGTGCCAGCAGTAGGGAAGGAGGCTACCAAGAGACCCAGTACTTC. It specifies CASSREGGYQETQYF.

The rearrangement joins TRBV6-2 or TRBV6-3 to TRBJ2-1; 10 nucleotides agree with TRBD2. This CDR3 contains 19 residues. With V trimmed by 0 bases and J by 0 bases, 8 bases remained unmatched. The germline V gene encodes CDR1 MNHEY and CDR2 SVGEGT. This CDR3 is CASSYSLDSGGISYNEQFF. CDR3 DNA sequence: TGTGCCAGCAGTTACTCTCTTGATAGCGGGGGGATCTCCTACAATGAGCAGTTCTTC.

The chain joins TRBV6-5 to TRBJ2-3; 10 nucleotides line up with TRBD2. The CDR3 extends over 15 amino acids. Germline CDR1 reads MNHEY; CDR2 reads SVGAGI. V was pared by 0 bases and J by 7 bases, with 4 bases of the junction left unmatched. In DNA form, the CDR3 reads TGTGCCAGCAGTTACTCGCTAGCGGGGGCCAATACGCAGTATTTT. Residues: CASSYSLAGANTQYF.

The chain combines TRBV6-5 with TRBJ1-1; D may be TRBD1 (5 bases). Germline V gene sequence: CDR1 MNHEY, CDR2 SVGAGI. V dropped 5 bases and J dropped 0 bases, with 13 bases sitting between them. This CDR3 contains 15 residues. The CDR3 coding sequence is TGTGCCAGCAGTCCCAGCGGGGGGATGAACACTGAAGCTTTCTTT. This translates into CASSPSGGMNTEAFF.

J is TRBJ2-7 and V is TRBV5-8; TRBD2 aligns across 8 bases. Germline trimming cut 1 base from V and 3 bases from J; bases unmatched to any gene: 9. This CDR3 comprises 16 residues. Germline V gene lookup returns CDR1 SGHTS and CDR2 YDEGEE. The CDR3 DNA sequence: TGTGCCAGCAGCTTGACCCGGAATAGCGGGGTCTACGAGCAGTACTTC. Protein sequence: CASSLTRNSGVYEQYF.

This sequence joins TRBV5-1 and TRBJ2-5; 11 bases line up with TRBD2. This CDR3 region has 16 residues. Germline V CDR1 and CDR2: SGHRS, YFSETQ. J gave up 4 bases and V 4 bases, and 9 bases lay outside the gene matches. Written as DNA, the CDR3 is TGCGCCAGCAGCCCTCCGGAGGGGACTAGCGGAGAGACCCAGTACTTC. This translates into CASSPPEGTSGETQYF.